What follows describes a single T cell receptor beta chain. The antigen is undetermined. The sample originates from a study of cytomegalovirus exposure and HLA in healthy donors. Study in general: Among around 200 million T cells, an earlier analysis found around 100 million unique TCR beta sequences.

Per the germline V gene, CDR1 is LNHDA and CDR2 is SQIVND (reference sequence). The CDR3 loop spans 15 amino acids. The V end lost 2 bases, the J end lost 7 bases, and 17 bases lay between the germline ends. Primers included in the PCR were 60 Vbeta and 13 Jbeta primers. Original data processing: In a later analysis, the count reached approximately 80 million unique TCR beta chains, with around 11 million shared. Sequencing used immunoSEQ multiplex PCR; TCRdb keeps in-frame clones, though not all of them. The DNA was the basis for D and trimming; V, J and clone size are from that table. This table holds 150,000 to 200,000 clones, around 80% found once. The study, taken as a whole, reports: The later analysis indicated that the majority of CMV-associated TCR beta chains appeared HLA-restricted. CMV serostatus was the sole immune exposure information available.

The chain links TRBV19 to TRBJ2-5; tentatively, D is TRBD1 (5 bases). The clonotype was recovered from a girl under 18 in good health and CMV-seropositive. Sequencing was done on a sample of PBMCs. DNA for the CDR3: TGTGCCAGTAGTATATTATTAGGGGATTTTGGGACCCAGTACTTC. Translating it yields CASSILLGDFGTQYF. Full variable domain (missing parts from reference TRBV19 and TRBJ2-5): DGGITQSPKYLFRKEGQNVTLSCEQNLNHDAMYWYRQDPGQGLRLIYYSQIVNDFQKGDIAEGYSVSREKKESFPLTVTSAQKNPTAFYLCASSILLGDFGTQYFGPGTRLLVL.